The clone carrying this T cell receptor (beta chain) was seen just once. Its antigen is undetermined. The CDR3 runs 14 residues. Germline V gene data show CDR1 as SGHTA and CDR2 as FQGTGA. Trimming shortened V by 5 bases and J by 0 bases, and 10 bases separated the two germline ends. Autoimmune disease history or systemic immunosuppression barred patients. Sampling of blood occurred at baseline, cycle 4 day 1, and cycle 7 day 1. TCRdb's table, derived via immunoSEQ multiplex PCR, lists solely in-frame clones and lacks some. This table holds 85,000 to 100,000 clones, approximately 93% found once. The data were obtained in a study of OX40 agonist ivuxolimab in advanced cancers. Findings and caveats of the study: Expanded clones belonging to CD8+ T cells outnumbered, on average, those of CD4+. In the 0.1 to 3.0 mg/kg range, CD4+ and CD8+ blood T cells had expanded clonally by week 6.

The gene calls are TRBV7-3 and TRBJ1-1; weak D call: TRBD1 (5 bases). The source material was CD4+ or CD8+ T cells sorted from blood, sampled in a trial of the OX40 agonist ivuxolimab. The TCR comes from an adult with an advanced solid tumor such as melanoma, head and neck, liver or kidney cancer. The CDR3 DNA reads TGTGCCAGCAGCCTCGAACAGGTGAACACTGAAGCTTTCTTT. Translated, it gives CASSLEQVNTEAFF.